Each of the 18 T cell receptor beta chains below was sequenced from the same sample in a study of blood T cell repertoires in COVID-19. Assay: immunoSEQ multiplex PCR; the TCRdb copy retains only in-frame clones and omits some. The sample yields under 250,000 clones, roughly 80% seen once. Sequenced material: PBMCs or T cells enriched from blood (not recorded which). These receptor sequences come from a man aged 55-75 years who had recovered from COVID-19.

This clone was picked up one time. The chain recombines TRBV28 with TRBJ2-1, with 9 bases matching TRBD2. The CDR3 consists of 14 residues. The J segment lost 4 bases and the V segment lost 5 bases, leaving 3 bases of the junction unmatched. The V gene's germline CDR1 is MDHEN and CDR2 SYDVKM. The CDR3 DNA sequence: TGTGCCAGCAGTCTTAGCGGGGGTTACAATGAGCAGTTCTTC. Its translation is CASSLSGGYNEQFF.

The chain joins TRBV11-2 to TRBJ2-7; D unclear. The V end was cut by 1 base, the J end by 6 bases, with 7 bases between. CDR1 and CDR2 from the germline V gene are SGHAT and FQNNGV. The CDR3 has 12 amino acids. The CDR3 reads CASSLGGGEQYF. In nucleotides, the CDR3 is TGTGCCAGCAGCTTAGGTGGCGGCGAGCAGTACTTC.

The V gene is TRBV30, the J gene TRBJ2-7; tentative D call: TRBD1 (6 bases). The V gene's germline CDR1 is GTSNPN and CDR2 SVGIG (reference sequence). V lost 3 bases to trimming and J lost 5 bases, with 11 bases between them. CDR3 size: 12 residues. CDR3 residues: CAWSRTGHEQYF. As DNA, the CDR3 is TGTGCCTGGAGCCGAACAGGGCACGAGCAGTACTTC.

This chain links TRBV6-5 with TRBJ1-3; 9 nucleotides line up with TRBD1. Germline V lookup: CDR1 MNHEY, CDR2 SVGAGI. J lost 4 bases, V lost 4 bases, and 8 bases had no gene match. The CDR3 is made up of 16 amino acids. The CDR3 sequence: CASSSTGGMGGNTIYF. For the CDR3, the DNA is TGTGCCAGCAGTTCCACAGGGGGCATGGGGGGAAACACCATATATTTT.

The genes are TRBV9 and TRBJ1-6; D call uncertain. Trimming stripped 0 bases from V and 5 bases from J, with 6 bases between. The length of the CDR3 is 14 residues. Germline lookup yields CDR1 SGDLS and CDR2 YYNGEE. CDR3 sequence: CASSVGQDNSPLHF. The CDR3 region has the DNA TGTGCCAGCAGCGTAGGGCAAGATAATTCACCCCTCCACTTT. Together with reference TRBV9 and TRBJ1-6, the CDR3 gives the full variable domain: DSGVTQTPKHLITATGQRVTLRCSPRSGDLSVYWYQQSLDQGLQFLIQYYNGEERAKGNILERFSAQQFPDLHSELNLSSLELGDSALYFCASSVGQDNSPLHFGNGTRLTVT.

This chain links TRBV27 with TRBJ1-1; D remains unclear. Germline V gene data show CDR1 as MNHEY and CDR2 as SMNVEV (reference sequence). Trimming stripped 3 bases from V and 1 base from J, with 6 bases between. CDR3 size: 13 residues. This CDR3 reads CASSLEGNTEAFF. DNA of the CDR3: TGTGCCAGCAGTTTGGAGGGGAACACTGAAGCTTTCTTT.

The gene calls are TRBV11-3 and TRBJ2-7, with 9 bases matching TRBD1. Trimming at V came to 8 bases and at J to 2 bases, leaving 4 bases not matched to a gene. This CDR3 has 13 residues. In germline, CDR1 is SGHNT, CDR2 YENEEA. As DNA, the CDR3 is TGTGCCAGCCTAGGGACAGGGACCTACGAGCAGTACTTC. Translated: CASLGTGTYEQYF. Based on the CDR3 plus reference TRBV11-3 and TRBJ2-7, the full variable domain is EAGVVQSPRYKIIEKKQPVAFWCNPISGHNTLYWYLQNLGQGPELLIRYENEEAVDDSQLPKDRFSAERLKGVDSTLKIQPAELGDSAVYLCASLGTGTYEQYFGPGTRLTVT.

The genes are TRBV19 and TRBJ1-1, with D unclear. V lost 1 base and J lost 2, with 5 bases in between. Germline loops: CDR1 LNHDA, CDR2 SQIVND (reference sequence). The CDR3 is made up of 13 amino acids. CDR3 loop: CASSIAFNTEAFF. The CDR3 coding sequence is TGTGCCAGTAGTATAGCCTTCAACACTGAAGCTTTCTTT. The variable domain in full, completed from reference TRBV19 and TRBJ1-1, reads DGGITQSPKYLFRKEGQNVTLSCEQNLNHDAMYWYRQDPGQGLRLIYYSQIVNDFQKGDIAEGYSVSREKKESFPLTVTSAQKNPTAFYLCASSIAFNTEAFFGQGTRLTVV.

The chain uses TRBV7-9 and TRBJ2-1; 10 bases agree with TRBD2. The trim removed 4 bases at V and 8 bases at J, leaving 14 bases unmatched. The CDR3 is made up of 17 amino acids. From germline, CDR1 is SEHNR and CDR2 FQNEAQ (reference sequence). The CDR3 DNA follows: TGTGCCAGCAGCTCAAAAAGTAGCGGGGGGAAGACGGATGAGCAGTTCTTC. Amino acids: CASSSKSSGGKTDEQFF.

The rearrangement joins TRBV21-1 to TRBJ2-1; TRBD1, as called in the table, went unchecked against the DNA. TRBV21-1 is a pseudogene locus. This CDR3 spans 17 amino acids. In nucleotides, the CDR3 is TGTGCCAGCAGCAACTCCACGACAGGGGGCATCTACAATGAGCAGTTCTTC. Encoded protein: CASSNSTTGGIYNEQFF.

The chain combines TRBV2 with TRBJ2-5; D is undetermined. The CDR3 contains 14 residues. The V gene lost 2 bases and the J gene lost 0 bases, with 7 bases spanning the gap. CDR1 SNHLY and CDR2 FYNNEI come from the germline V gene. Written as DNA, the CDR3 is TGTGCCAGCAGTGAAACAGTATACCAAGAGACCCAGTACTTC. Its protein product is CASSETVYQETQYF.

This clone was detected only a few times. This chain links TRBV18 with TRBJ1-6; the D is unclear. CDR1 and CDR2 (germline): KGHSH, LQKENI. The CDR3 length is 12 residues. V was shortened by 6 bases and J by 5 bases, with 5 bases between the two germline ends. This CDR3 is CASSSNNSPLHF. As DNA, the CDR3 is TGTGCCAGCTCTAGCAATAATTCACCCCTCCACTTT.

This chain connects TRBV4-2 to TRBJ1-6; the D is unclear. Per the germline V gene, CDR1 is LGHNA and CDR2 is YNFKEQ. This CDR3 contains 18 residues. The V gene lost 0 bases and the J gene lost 7 bases, with 19 bases spanning the gap. CDR3 region: CASSQDLAGSFKNSPLHF. The CDR3 DNA reads as TGTGCCAGCAGCCAAGATCTGGCGGGTAGCTTTAAGAATTCACCCCTCCACTTT.

The CDR3 DNA follows: TGCGCCAGCAGCCAAGATCTCAGGGTGGAAAACATTCAGTACTTC. Translating gives CASSQDLRVENIQYF. The genes are TRBV4-1 and TRBJ2-4, with D tentatively TRBD1 (5 bases). CDR1 is MGHRA and CDR2 is YSYEKL in the germline V gene. CDR3 length equals 15 residues. The germline V and J ends were trimmed by 0 bases and 5 bases, with 11 bases remaining between them.

V is TRBV19 and J is TRBJ2-3; 8 bases fit TRBD1. V shed 7 bases, J shed 5 bases, and the junction held 8 bases outside the gene matches. The CDR3 length is 14 residues. Germline assignment: CDR1 LNHDA and CDR2 SQIVND (reference sequence). CDR3 sequence: CASNPTGAGDTQYF. CDR3 nucleotide sequence: TGTGCCAGTAACCCGACAGGGGCAGGAGATACGCAGTATTTT.

This clone showed up just a few times. The chain links TRBV5-6 to TRBJ2-2; D is unclear. The V gene lost 4 bases and the J gene lost 5 bases, with 6 bases spanning the gap. CDR1 is SGHDT, CDR2 YYEEEE, per germline. This CDR3 has 12 residues. The DNA of the CDR3 is TGTGCCAGCAGCATAGTAACCGGGGAGCTGTTTTTT. Translated: CASSIVTGELFF.

The chain recombines TRBV5-1 with TRBJ2-7; D is unclear. Trimming shortened V by 0 bases and J by 6 bases, and 13 bases separated the two germline ends. Germline loops: CDR1 SGHRS, CDR2 YFSETQ. The CDR3 sequence is 14 residues long. The CDR3 sequence is CASSLEPVSGEQYF. CDR3 DNA: TGCGCCAGCAGCTTGGAACCCGTTTCGGGCGAGCAGTACTTC.

This clone was seen a few times. The rearrangement joins TRBV7-8 to TRBJ1-5; 7 bases fit TRBD1. The V gene end was trimmed by 11 bases and the J gene end by 5 bases; junction bases not matched to a gene: 9. The CDR3 sequence is 13 residues long. Per the germline V gene, CDR1 is SGHVS and CDR2 is FQNEAQ. CDR3 sequence (DNA): TGTGCCGTATCACAGGGGATTGATCAGCCCCAGCATTTT. Residues: CAVSQGIDQPQHF.